This passage covers 24 T cell receptor beta chains from one sample sequenced in a study of brain T cells in children with intractable seizures. Some clones are missing from TCRdb's copy, which holds only in-frame ones; the method was immunoSEQ multiplex PCR. The sample has about 320,000 clones, over 90% seen once. Described time point: blood from clinic visit 5 months post-surgery; TSC patient then seizure free. The starting material was peripheral blood, obtained less than 6 months after surgery. These receptors were taken from a boy less than two years old with tuberous sclerosis and intractable seizures.

The gene calls are TRBV7-2 and TRBJ2-7; 11 bases fit TRBD2. The ends lost 6 bases at V and 3 bases at J; junction bases unmatched: 1. Germline V lookup: CDR1 SGHTA, CDR2 FQGNSA. The CDR3 length is 13 residues. The CDR3 here is CASRTSGSYEQYF. The CDR3 coding sequence is TGTGCCAGCAGAACTAGCGGGAGCTACGAGCAGTACTTC. Complete variable domain (other parts from reference TRBV7-2 and TRBJ2-7): GAGVSQSPSNKVTEKGKDVELRCDPISGHTALYWYRQSLGQGLEFLIYFQGNSAPDKSGLPSDRFSAERTGGSVSTLTIQRTQQEDSAVYLCASRTSGSYEQYFGPGTRLTVT.

V is TRBV29-1 and J is TRBJ1-4, with D possibly being TRBD1 (5 bases). This CDR3 region has 14 residues. V was clipped by 6 bases and J by 5 bases, with 16 bases between them. CDR1 and CDR2 from the germline V gene are SQVTM and ANQGSEA. The DNA for the CDR3 is TGCAGCGTACGGCCGGGACGGCTAAATGAAAAACTGTTTTTT. Translation: CSVRPGRLNEKLFF.

In this sample, this clone turned up once. The rearrangement joins TRBV27 to TRBJ2-5; D is unresolved. Trimming took off 6 bases at V and 1 base at J, with 12 bases between the two ends. Germline CDR1 MNHEY, CDR2 SMNVEV (reference sequence). The CDR3 spans 14 residues. The CDR3 spells CASRALAPQETQYF. CDR3 coding DNA: TGTGCCAGCAGAGCTTTAGCCCCCCAAGAGACCCAGTACTTC.

The chain combines TRBV18 with TRBJ2-7; D uncertain. Trimming pared 2 bases from V and 1 base from J, leaving 9 bases between. Germline V gives CDR1 KGHSH, CDR2 LQKENI. This CDR3 has 14 amino acids. CDR3 region: CASSPSQTSYEQYF. The CDR3 DNA reads TGTGCCAGCTCACCATCACAGACTTCCTACGAGCAGTACTTC.

The gene calls are TRBV5-1 and TRBJ1-1, with D unresolved. V was cut by 0 bases and J by 0 bases, with 6 bases left in between. This CDR3 contains 14 residues. Germline V gene lookup returns CDR1 SGHRS and CDR2 YFSETQ. The DNA of the CDR3 is TGCGCCAGCAGCTTGGATCCCTTGAACACTGAAGCTTTCTTT. As protein: CASSLDPLNTEAFF.

The chain has TRBV24-1 and TRBJ2-1; 15 nucleotides line up with TRBD2. Trimming took 4 bases from V and 9 from J; bases not matched to a gene: 3. Per the germline V gene, CDR1 is KGHDR and CDR2 is SFDVKD. The CDR3 sequence is 15 residues long. CDR3 sequence: CATSERTSGRGEQFF. CDR3 bases: TGTGCCACCAGTGAAAGGACTAGCGGGAGGGGTGAGCAGTTCTTC.

The chain combines TRBV5-1 with TRBJ1-1; D is unresolved. The CDR3 covers 13 residues. V was cut by 2 bases and J by 7 bases, with 12 bases left in between. CDR1 is SGHRS, CDR2 YFSETQ, per germline. CDR3 in amino acids: CASSFTGGDEAFF. As DNA, the CDR3 is TGCGCCAGCAGCTTTACGGGCGGGGATGAAGCTTTCTTT.

The chain couples TRBV7-9 to TRBJ1-2; possibly TRBD1 for D (5 bases). Trimming took 1 base from V and 5 from J, leaving 14 bases between them. Germline V lookup: CDR1 SEHNR, CDR2 FQNEAQ (reference sequence). The CDR3 is made up of 15 amino acids. CDR3 in amino acids: CASSLEGQALYGYTF. The DNA of the CDR3 is TGTGCCAGCAGCTTAGAGGGGCAGGCGTTATATGGCTACACCTTC.

This clone came up once. V and J are TRBV30 and TRBJ1-5, with D possibly being TRBD1 (6 bases). The CDR3 extends over 14 amino acids. V gave up 2 bases and J gave up 4 bases, with 12 bases separating them. Per germline, CDR1 GTSNPN and CDR2 SVGIG (reference sequence). This chain's CDR3 is CAWSQVGGNQPQHF. The CDR3 DNA reads TGTGCCTGGAGTCAAGTAGGGGGAAATCAGCCCCAGCATTTT.

The CDR3 nucleotides are TGTGCCAGCAGCTCCACGAGAGGGCAGCTTGAAGCTTTCTTT. Protein product: CASSSTRGQLEAFF. The chain combines TRBV7-2 with TRBJ1-1; the D is unclear. This CDR3 contains 14 residues. The germline gives CDR1 SGHTA, CDR2 FQGNSA. V was clipped by 4 bases and J by 7 bases, with 16 bases between them.

This chain uses TRBV9 with TRBJ1-2; D remains unclear. Germline V gene sequence: CDR1 SGDLS, CDR2 YYNGEE. The CDR3 totals 13 residues. The ends were cut back, 4 bases at V and 4 bases at J, with 11 bases in the middle. The CDR3 DNA sequence: TGTGCCAGCAGCACTGCGGGAGCCTATGGCTACACCTTC. Amino acids: CASSTAGAYGYTF.

The chain carries TRBV20-1 and TRBJ2-5, with D uncertain. This CDR3 spans 11 amino acids. The V end was cut by 5 bases, the J end by 4 bases, with 8 bases between. Germline V lookup: CDR1 DFQATT, CDR2 SNEGSKA (reference sequence). Here the CDR3 reads CSAAALETQYF. CDR3 coding DNA: TGCAGTGCTGCGGCCCTAGAGACCCAGTACTTC.

The DNA of the CDR3 is TGCGCCAGCAGCTCCTCCCCTTCCTATAGCAATCAGCCCCAGCATTTT. It yields the protein CASSSSPSYSNQPQHF. This chain links TRBV5-1 with TRBJ1-5, with D unresolved. Per the germline V gene, CDR1 is SGHRS and CDR2 is YFSETQ. V lost 3 bases to trimming and J lost 0 bases, with 13 bases between them. The CDR3 covers 16 residues.

This rearrangement joins TRBV5-1 to TRBJ2-1; D gene unclear. Germline V gene data show CDR1 as SGHRS and CDR2 as YFSETQ. This CDR3 has 12 amino acids. V shed 1 base and J shed 5 bases, with 4 bases lying between them. The CDR3 reads CASSLSHNEQFF. DNA for the CDR3: TGCGCCAGCAGCTTGTCCCACAATGAGCAGTTCTTC.

The chain has TRBV11-3 and TRBJ2-5; D unclear. From germline, CDR1 is SGHNT and CDR2 YENEEA. The CDR3 loop spans 14 amino acids. The V end lost 5 bases, the J end lost 0 bases, and 10 bases lay between the germline ends. The CDR3 reads CASSPFSNQETQYF. For the CDR3, the DNA is TGTGCCAGCAGCCCGTTTTCTAACCAAGAGACCCAGTACTTC.

CDR3 loop: CASKMGIMHTQYF. CDR3 nucleotides: TGTGCCAGTAAAATGGGTATCATGCATACGCAGTATTTT. V gene TRBV5-6 combines with J gene TRBJ2-3; D is undetermined. V gave up 8 bases and J gave up 7 bases, with 17 bases separating them. This CDR3 spans 13 amino acids. Looked up from germline, CDR1 is SGHDT and CDR2 is YYEEEE.

The rearrangement links TRBV21-1 to TRBJ1-1. TRBV21-1 is an annotated pseudogene. The CDR3 is 15 amino acids. CDR3 residues: CASSKAPGRDTEAFF. The CDR3 DNA follows: TGTGCCAGCAGCAAAGCGCCAGGGAGGGACACTGAAGCTTTCTTT.

The chain joins TRBV6-1 to TRBJ1-2; 9 positions agree with TRBD1. The CDR3 is made up of 17 amino acids. Germline CDR1 and CDR2: MNHNS and SASEGT. Trimming removed 6 bases from V and 1 base from J; junction bases left unmatched: 12. CDR3 sequence: CASSEPGQGEFNYGYTF. In nucleotides, the CDR3 is TGTGCCAGCAGCGAACCGGGACAGGGAGAATTTAACTATGGCTACACCTTC.

The chain joins TRBV25-1 to TRBJ2-1; no firm D call. Germline-derived CDR1 and CDR2 are MGHDK and SYGVNS. The length of the CDR3 is 13 residues. V lost 2 bases, J lost 10 bases, and 12 bases lay in between. CDR3 protein: CASSEPRREEQFF. Written as DNA, the CDR3 is TGTGCCAGCAGTGAACCCCGACGAGAGGAGCAGTTCTTC.

The chain has TRBV6-5 and TRBJ1-4; 7 nucleotides align to TRBD1. Trimming at V came to 4 bases and at J to 0 bases, leaving 2 bases not matched to a gene. Germline assignment: CDR1 MNHEY and CDR2 SVGAGI. CDR3 length: 15 residues. Here the CDR3 DNA reads TGTGCCAGCAGTTGGGACAGTGCAACTAATGAAAAACTGTTTTTT. It yields the protein CASSWDSATNEKLFF.

The chain recombines TRBV9 with TRBJ1-1; no clear D gene. Trimming took 4 bases from V and 0 from J, leaving 13 bases between them. Germline V CDR1 and CDR2: SGDLS, YYNGEE. CDR3 length equals 15 residues. The CDR3 DNA follows: TGTGCCAGCAGCTCTTCGACCGTGATGAACACTGAAGCTTTCTTT. Amino acids: CASSSSTVMNTEAFF.

This clone was recorded only once. This chain links TRBV19 with TRBJ1-1; no clear D. Per the germline V gene, CDR1 is LNHDA and CDR2 is SQIVND (reference sequence). This CDR3 spans 16 amino acids. V lost 6 bases and J 11 bases, leaving 28 bases between the germline ends. The CDR3 is CASRRHGRAPLDDAFF. CDR3 nucleotides: TGTGCCAGTAGGCGACACGGAAGGGCGCCCTTGGATGACGCTTTCTTT.

The V and J genes are TRBV24-1 and TRBJ2-1; D ambiguous. This CDR3 contains 14 residues. V lost 3 bases to trimming and J lost 6 bases, with 11 bases between them. CDR1 is KGHDR and CDR2 is SFDVKD in the germline V gene. The DNA for the CDR3 is TGTGCCACCAGTGATGAAGGAGATGCCAATGAGCAGTTCTTC. This sequence encodes CATSDEGDANEQFF.

The rearrangement uses TRBV9 and TRBJ2-7; weak D call: TRBD2 (5 bases). Germline V CDR1 and CDR2: SGDLS, YYNGEE. The CDR3 is made up of 15 amino acids. Deletions cut 0 bases from V and 1 base from J, with 11 bases between. CDR3 region: CASSVDDGESYEQYF. Here the CDR3 DNA reads TGTGCCAGCAGCGTAGATGACGGGGAGTCCTACGAGCAGTACTTC. Full variable domain (remainder filled in from reference TRBV9 and TRBJ2-7): DSGVTQTPKHLITATGQRVTLRCSPRSGDLSVYWYQQSLDQGLQFLIQYYNGEERAKGNILERFSAQQFPDLHSELNLSSLELGDSALYFCASSVDDGESYEQYFGPGTRLTVT.